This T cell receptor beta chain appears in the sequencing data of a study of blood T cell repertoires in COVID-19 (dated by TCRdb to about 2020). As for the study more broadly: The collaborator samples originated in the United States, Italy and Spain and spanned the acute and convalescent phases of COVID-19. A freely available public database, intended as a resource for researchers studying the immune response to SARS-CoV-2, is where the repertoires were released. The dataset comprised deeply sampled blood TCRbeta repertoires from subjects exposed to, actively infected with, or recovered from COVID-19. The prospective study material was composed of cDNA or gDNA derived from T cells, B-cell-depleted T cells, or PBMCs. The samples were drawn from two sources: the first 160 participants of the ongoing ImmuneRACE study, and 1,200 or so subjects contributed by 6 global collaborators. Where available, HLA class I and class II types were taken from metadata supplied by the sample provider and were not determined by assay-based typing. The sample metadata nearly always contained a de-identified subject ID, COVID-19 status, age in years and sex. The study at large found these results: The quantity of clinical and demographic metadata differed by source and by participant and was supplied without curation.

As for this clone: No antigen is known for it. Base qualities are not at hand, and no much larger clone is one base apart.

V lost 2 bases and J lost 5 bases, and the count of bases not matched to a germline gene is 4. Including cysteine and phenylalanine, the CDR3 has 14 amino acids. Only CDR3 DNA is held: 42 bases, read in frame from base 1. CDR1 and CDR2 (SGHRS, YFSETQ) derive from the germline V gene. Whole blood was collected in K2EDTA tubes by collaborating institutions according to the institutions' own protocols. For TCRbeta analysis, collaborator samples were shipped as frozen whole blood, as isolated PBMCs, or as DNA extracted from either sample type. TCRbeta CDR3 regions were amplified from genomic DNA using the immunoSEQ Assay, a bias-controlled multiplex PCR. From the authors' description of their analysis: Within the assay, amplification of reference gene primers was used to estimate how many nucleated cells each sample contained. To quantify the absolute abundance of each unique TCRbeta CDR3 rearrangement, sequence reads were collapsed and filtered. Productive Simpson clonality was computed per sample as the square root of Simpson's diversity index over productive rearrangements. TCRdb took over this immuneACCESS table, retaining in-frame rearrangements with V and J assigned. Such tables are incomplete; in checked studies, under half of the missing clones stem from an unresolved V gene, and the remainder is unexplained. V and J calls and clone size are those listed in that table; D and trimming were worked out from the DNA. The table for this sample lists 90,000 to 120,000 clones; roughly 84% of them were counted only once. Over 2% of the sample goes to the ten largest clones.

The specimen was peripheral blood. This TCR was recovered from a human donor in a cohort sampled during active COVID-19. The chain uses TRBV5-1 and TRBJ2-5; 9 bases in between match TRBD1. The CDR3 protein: CASSFTGQGETQYF. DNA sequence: TGCGCCAGCAGCTTTACAGGACAGGGGGAGACCCAGTACTTC. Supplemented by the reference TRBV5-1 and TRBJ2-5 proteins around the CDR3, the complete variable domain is KAGVTQTPRYLIKTRGQQVTLSCSPISGHRSVSWYQQTPGQGLQFLFEYFSETQRNKGNFPGRFSGRQFSNSRSEMNVSTLELGDSALYLCASSFTGQGETQYFGPGTRLLVL.